What follows are 23 T cell receptor beta chains derived from one specimen sequenced in a study of early T cells in non-severe SARS-CoV-2 infection. TCRdb called the 5' RACE reads again in MiXCR, with one record for every CDR3 protein. The sample records 64,000 or so distinct CDR3 sequences, approximately 14% being singletons. Sequenced sample: whole blood. These receptors were taken from an adult who was a healthcare worker with PCR-confirmed SARS-CoV-2 infection or an uninfected control (not recorded which).

The gene calls are TRBV11-2 and TRBJ2-5; D is unresolved. The CDR3 is made up of 14 amino acids. Germline loops: CDR1 SGHAT, CDR2 FQNNGV. The V end lost 5 bases, the J end lost 5 bases, and 15 bases lay between the germline ends. CDR3: CASSLRAYLETQYF. In DNA form, the CDR3 reads TGTGCCAGCAGCCTCCGGGCTTATTTGGAGACCCAGTACTTC.

This clonotype came up many times. V is TRBV27 and J is TRBJ1-5; no definite D call. Per germline, CDR1 MNHEY and CDR2 SMNVEV (reference sequence). The CDR3 runs 14 residues. Trimming shortened V by 3 bases and J by 6 bases, and 12 bases separated the two germline ends. The CDR3 protein is CASSLAPGSQPQHF. In DNA, the CDR3 is TGTGCCAGCAGTTTGGCTCCAGGCTCTCAGCCCCAGCATTTT.

V gene TRBV4-1 combines with J gene TRBJ1-4, with D maybe TRBD1 (5 bases). This CDR3 spans 15 amino acids. CDR1 MGHRA and CDR2 YSYEKL come from the germline V gene. Trimming removed 5 bases from V and 4 bases from J, with 14 bases in between. CDR3 amino acids: CASSGGDRDNEKLFF. DNA for the CDR3: TGCGCCAGCAGCGGAGGGGACCGGGATAATGAAAAACTGTTTTTT.

The V call is TRBV29-1, the J call TRBJ2-2; D is unresolved. The germline gives CDR1 SQVTM, CDR2 ANQGSEA. This CDR3 contains 11 residues. Trimming cost V 1 base and J 6 bases, with 3 bases left between them. The CDR3 sequence is CSVEGAGELFF. The CDR3 coding sequence is TGCAGCGTTGAAGGGGCCGGGGAGCTGTTTTTT.

This clonotype was picked up many times. This chain links TRBV2 with TRBJ1-2; D remains unclear. The germline V and J ends were trimmed by 8 bases and 3 bases, with 10 bases remaining between them. The CDR3 sequence is 12 residues long. Germline values: CDR1 SNHLY, CDR2 FYNNEI. The CDR3 DNA follows: TGTGCCAGCTCCCTATCGGACTATGGCTACACCTTC. Encoded protein: CASSLSDYGYTF.

J is TRBJ1-5 and V is TRBV10-3; the match to TRBD1 covers 9 bases. The CDR3 is 15 residues long. Germline lookup yields CDR1 ENHRY and CDR2 SYGVKD. Trimming took 0 bases from V and 6 from J; bases not matched to a gene: 3. CDR3 amino acids: CAISESTGGIQPQHF. The CDR3 bases are TGTGCCATCAGTGAGTCCACAGGGGGCATTCAGCCCCAGCATTTT.

This clonotype was picked up many times. The CDR3 DNA reads as TGTGCCAGCAGTAAGAGATACTCCGGGGACGAGCAGTACTTC. This encodes CASSKRYSGDEQYF. The rearrangement links TRBV27 to TRBJ2-7, with a weak D call TRBD2 (5 bases). Per germline, CDR1 MNHEY and CDR2 SMNVEV (reference sequence). V lost 5 bases and J 5 bases, leaving 16 bases between the germline ends. The CDR3 totals 14 residues.

The sample holds a few counts of this clonotype. The rearrangement joins TRBV11-2 to TRBJ2-7; unclear D gene. Germline assignment: CDR1 SGHAT and CDR2 FQNNGV. The CDR3 sequence is 8 residues long. Trimming stripped 9 bases from V and 5 bases from J, with 2 bases between. The CDR3 DNA follows: TGTGCCAGTGACGAGCAGTACTTC. Its protein is CASDEQYF.

The table lists this clonotype with a few counts. The chain carries TRBV4-2 and TRBJ1-5; D might be TRBD1 (5 bases). The CDR3 is 17 amino acids. From germline, CDR1 is LGHNA and CDR2 YNFKEQ. V was cut by 2 bases and J by 0 bases, with 14 bases left in between. The CDR3 DNA is TGTGCCAGCAGCCAATGGGCCGGGACCGATAGCAATCAGCCCCAGCATTTT. This encodes CASSQWAGTDSNQPQHF.

This clonotype was counted at least ten times. The V gene is TRBV2, the J gene TRBJ1-2; D possibly corresponds to TRBD1 (6 bases). Between the trimmed V and J ends, which lost 8 bases and 2 bases, there was a span of 12 bases. In germline, CDR1 is SNHLY, CDR2 FYNNEI. CDR3 length: 13 residues. As DNA, the CDR3 is TGTGCCAGCCATAGCAGGGGCAACTATGGCTACACCTTC. This encodes CASHSRGNYGYTF. The variable domain in full, completed from reference TRBV2 and TRBJ1-2, reads EPEVTQTPSHQVTQMGQEVILRCVPISNHLYFYWYRQILGQKVEFLVSFYNNEISEKSEIFDDQFSVERPDGSNFTLKIRSTKLEDSAMYFCASHSRGNYGYTFGSGTRLTVV.

This clonotype was detected a few times. CDR3 DNA: TGTGCCAGCAGCCACGCCGGGGGCCACGAGCAGTACTTC. Its protein is CASSHAGGHEQYF. The J gene is TRBJ2-7, the V gene TRBV7-9; TRBD1 or TRBD2 may be the D gene (6 bases each). Trimming shortened V by 5 bases and J by 5 bases, and 13 bases separated the two germline ends. This CDR3 has 13 residues. Germline lookup yields CDR1 SEHNR and CDR2 FQNEAQ (reference sequence).

The chain couples TRBV27 to TRBJ1-5, with 10 bases that match TRBD1. This CDR3 is built from 15 residues. CDR1 is MNHEY, CDR2 SMNVEV, per germline (reference sequence). The trim removed 5 bases at V and 2 bases at J, leaving 3 bases unmatched. Written as DNA, the CDR3 is TGTGCCAGCAGTCGACAGGGGGCACGCAATCAGCCCCAGCATTTT. This translates into CASSRQGARNQPQHF.

The chain couples TRBV29-1 to TRBJ2-7; TRBD1 aligns across 9 bases. Germline values: CDR1 SQVTM, CDR2 ANQGSEA. V gave up 3 bases and J gave up 4 bases; unmatched junction bases: 7. This CDR3 contains 14 residues. In nucleotides, the CDR3 is TGCAGCGTTGAGGCCAGGGACAGGGAATACGAGCAGTACTTC. Protein: CSVEARDREYEQYF.

The chain couples TRBV7-6 to TRBJ2-1; 8 bases line up with TRBD2. The germline gives CDR1 SGHVS, CDR2 FNYEAQ. The CDR3 runs to 16 residues. J lost 2 bases, V lost 1 base, and 4 bases had no gene match. CDR3 bases: TGTGCCAGCAGCTTAGGTTCGCGGGGGGCCTACAATGAGCAGTTCTTC. This codes for CASSLGSRGAYNEQFF.

This clonotype was seen a few times. V and J are TRBV27 and TRBJ2-5; D may be TRBD1 (6 bases). This CDR3 region has 13 residues. Germline V gives CDR1 MNHEY, CDR2 SMNVEV (reference sequence). V lost 3 bases and J 5 bases, leaving 10 bases between the germline ends. For the CDR3, the DNA is TGTGCCAGCAGTTTCAGGGGCGAGGAGACCCAGTACTTC. It yields the protein CASSFRGEETQYF.

This clonotype was counted between two and nine times. The rearrangement links TRBV6-2 or TRBV6-3 to TRBJ2-2, with 8 positions matching TRBD2. The V segment lost 7 bases and the J segment 5 bases; nucleotides outside the gene matches: 9. The CDR3 contains 15 residues. Germline values: CDR1 MNHEY, CDR2 SVGEGT. CDR3 in amino acids: CASTPGGAGTGELFF. CDR3 coding DNA: TGTGCCAGCACCCCCGGGGGGGCCGGGACCGGGGAGCTGTTTTTT.

This clonotype appeared a few times. This sequence joins TRBV7-2 and TRBJ1-3, with TRBD1 matching over 7 bases. This CDR3 comprises 15 residues. Germline V lookup: CDR1 SGHTA, CDR2 FQGNSA. The junction had 4 bases not matched to a gene; V was cut back by 5 bases and J by 0 bases. The CDR3 here is CASSRTGSSGNTIYF. DNA for the CDR3: TGTGCCAGCAGCCGGACAGGTAGCTCTGGAAACACCATATATTTT.

A word on this clonotype: A clone one base away is much larger, so this may be a read error. Here the CDR3 reads CASSHRAGGSEKLFF. The CDR3 DNA sequence: TGTGCCAGCAGCCACCGGGCAGGGGGCTCTGAAAAACTGTTTTTT. The V and J genes are TRBV5-6 and TRBJ1-4; 8 bases agree with TRBD1. Germline CDR1 and CDR2: SGHDT and YYEEEE. This CDR3 spans 15 amino acids. The V gene end was trimmed by 4 bases and the J gene end by 7 bases; junction bases not matched to a gene: 9.

This clonotype was detected ten times or more. This chain links TRBV7-2 with TRBJ2-7, with D uncertain. Germline loops: CDR1 SGHTA, CDR2 FQGNSA. CDR3 size: 13 residues. Trimming pared 3 bases from V and 5 bases from J, leaving 11 bases between. The CDR3 sequence is CASSFIVGNEQYF. CDR3 coding DNA: TGTGCCAGCAGCTTTATTGTGGGCAACGAGCAGTACTTC.

In this sample, this clonotype turned up a few times. The rearrangement joins TRBV15 to TRBJ1-2; 9 bases align to TRBD1. Trimming cost V 0 bases and J 7 bases; bases outside gene matches: 6. This CDR3 contains 15 residues. The germline V gene encodes CDR1 LNHNV and CDR2 YYDKDF (reference sequence). DNA of the CDR3: TGTGCCACCAGCAGAGATAAACAGGGGGCGCTTGGCTACACCTTC. Protein product: CATSRDKQGALGYTF.

This clonotype is categorized as medium-sized. The V and J genes are TRBV27 and TRBJ2-7; 7 bases agree with TRBD1. CDR1 is MNHEY and CDR2 is SMNVEV in the germline V gene (reference sequence). This CDR3 spans 15 amino acids. V lost 5 bases to trimming and J lost 1 base; unmatched junction nucleotides: 8. The DNA for the CDR3 is TGTGCCAGCAGTCCCAGACAGGGATGGTCCTACGAGCAGTACTTC. This translates into CASSPRQGWSYEQYF.

The chain is built from TRBV12-3 or TRBV12-4 and TRBJ2-5; weak D call: TRBD2 (7 bases). This CDR3 has 15 amino acids. Trimming stripped 2 bases from V and 5 bases from J, with 15 bases between. CDR3 nucleotide sequence: TGTGCCAGCAGTTTACGGAGGGGGGGCCAGGAGACCCAGTACTTC. This gives the protein CASSLRRGGQETQYF.

The sample holds a few counts of this clonotype. The rearrangement links TRBV10-2 to TRBJ2-7; 9 nucleotides align to TRBD1. The V and J ends lost 5 bases and 5 bases, in that order; junction bases with no gene match: 13. The germline CDR1 and CDR2 sequences are WSHSY and SAAADI. CDR3 length equals 16 residues. The CDR3 DNA reads as TGCGCCAGCAGTCCTTCTATAGGGACAGGGCGCGACGAGCAGTACTTC. Its protein is CASSPSIGTGRDEQYF.